Included here is one T cell receptor (beta chain) sequence, with context. Antigen: not known. This sample is part of a study of T cells in Graves' hyperthyroidism and ophthalmopathy. Broader study findings: Median prediction lead before ophthalmopathy onset was 6.5 to 7 months with the model.

From RNA transcripts, TCR beta CDR3 regions were amplified. Initially, a first-round RT-PCR of the TCR CDR3 employed the HTBI primer set. TCRdb processed the multiplex PCR reads anew with MiXCR; each CDR3 protein has one entry. The data show roughly 750,000 distinct CDR3 sequences, around 17% seen once. Sample: blood. This clonotype was obtained from a man aged 18 to 35 with Graves' hyperthyroidism.

Written as DNA, the CDR3 is TGTGCCAGCAGCTTCGGGACAGGGGTACCCTATTCCTACGAGCAGTACTTC. Translated, it gives CASSFGTGVPYSYEQYF. The chain combines TRBV7-9 with TRBJ2-7; the match to TRBD1 covers 10 bases. Looked up from germline, CDR1 is SEHNR and CDR2 is FQNEAQ (reference sequence). This CDR3 has 17 residues. Trimming removed 3 bases from V and 1 base from J; junction bases left unmatched: 9.